This record looks at one TCR beta chain sequence and its context. This may be a read error: a much more frequent sequence differs by one nucleotide. This sample is drawn from a study of read filtering for tumor transcriptome and immune sequencing. From 300 to 400 ng of RNA, a library with molecular barcoded alpha/delta and beta/gamma adaptors was made. TCRdb re-analysed the reads in MiXCR, keeping a single row per CDR3 protein. The data hold about 93,000 distinct CDR3 sequences, with roughly 21% observed a single time. Germline lookup yields CDR1 LNHDA and CDR2 SQIVND (reference sequence). CDR3 length equals 14 residues. With 1 base removed from V and 0 bases from J, the gap between germline ends came to 4 bases.

The sample comprised a population of CD138-negative cells sorted from bone marrow. The TCR sequence derives from a donor at least 40 years old with multiple myeloma. The chain recombines TRBV19 with TRBJ2-1; D gene ambiguous. The CDR3 spells CASSIASSYNEQFF. The CDR3 region has the DNA TGTGCCAGTAGTATAGCTTCCTCCTACAATGAGCAGTTCTTC. Drawing the rest from reference TRBV19 and TRBJ2-1, the complete variable domain is DGGITQSPKYLFRKEGQNVTLSCEQNLNHDAMYWYRQDPGQGLRLIYYSQIVNDFQKGDIAEGYSVSREKKESFPLTVTSAQKNPTAFYLCASSIASSYNEQFFGPGTRLTVL.